This TCR beta chain was profiled in a study of beta chain features in type 1 diabetes. The entirety of the isolated RNA underwent reverse transcription, so expressed TCRB transcripts were sequenced. Assay used: immunoSEQ multiplex PCR; TCRdb lists only in-frame clones, some missing. The sample yields about 470,000 clones, around 30% seen once. This clone appeared a few times. What it binds is unknown. Whole-study results and caveats: The naive, central memory and Treg TCRB repertoires showed an apparent similarity that was greater among patients than among healthy donors. Among type 1 diabetes patients, VDJ junctions had fewer insertions and more deletions.

The CDR3 runs 16 residues. The germline gives CDR1 SEHNR, CDR2 FQNEAQ (reference sequence). The ends lost 0 bases at V and 4 bases at J; junction bases unmatched: 6. Every single donor gave one heparinised blood draw, and these averaged about 116 mL. The chain recombines TRBV7-9 with TRBJ2-3; TRBD1 aligns across 8 bases. Sequenced input: naive CD4+ T cells from blood. The receptor was isolated from a man in his late teens or twenties in good health. The CDR3 DNA is TGTGCCAGCAGCTTAGCCCTACAGGGGGGCGCAGATACGCAGTATTTT. It translates to CASSLALQGGADTQYF. Combining the CDR3 with reference TRBV7-9 and TRBJ2-3 gives the whole variable domain DTGVSQNPRHKITKRGQNVTFRCDPISEHNRLYWYRQTLGQGPEFLTYFQNEAQLEKSRLLSDRFSAERPKGSFSTLEIQRTEQGDSAMYLCASSLALQGGADTQYFGPGTRLTVL.